Listed below are T cell receptor beta chains from one sample, sequenced in a study of CD8 T cells in ankylosing spondylitis. TCRdb recomputed calls from the 5' RACE reads with MiXCR, one row per CDR3 protein. The sample lists over 400,000 distinct CDR3 sequences, about 25% seen once, with over 0.8% in the top ten. Sample: blood, either unsorted or a sorted T cell fraction (not recorded which). The source is a male donor with ankylosing spondylitis. CDR3s include the opening cysteine and the closing phenylalanine or tryptophan. The order of the fields is V gene, D gene, J gene, clone size, CDR3 DNA, CDR3 protein. The D gene is left open where the match is weak. Clone size is stated in some rows and not others, as once, few, many or a class when expanded.

TRBV7-2	-	TRBJ2-3	few	TGTGCCAGCAGCTCCGAAGCGGCAGATACGCAGTATTTT	CASSSEAADTQYF
TRBV20-1	-	TRBJ2-1	few	TGCAGTGCCCAGAAGACAGCCTCCTACAATGAGCAGTTCTTC	CSAQKTASYNEQFF
TRBV7-9	-	TRBJ2-7	few	TGTGCCAGCAGCTTACCTAGTCCCCCCTACGAGCAGTACTTC	CASSLPSPPYEQYF
TRBV5-6	TRBD1	TRBJ2-4	-	TGTGCCAGCAGCTGGGGGACAGGGAAAAACATTCAGTACTTC	CASSWGTGKNIQYF
TRBV5-5	TRBD1	TRBJ1-1	once	TGTGCCTGCGACAGGGACATGAACACTGAAGCTTTCTTT	CACDRDMNTEAFF
TRBV25-1	-	TRBJ2-3	-	TGTGCCAGCAGTGAACTGACAGGCTCTAGCACAGATACGCAGTATTTT	CASSELTGSSTDTQYF
TRBV11-3	-	TRBJ2-1	few	TGTGCCAGCAGCCCCCACATGAGCTCCTACAATGAGCAGTTCTTC	CASSPHMSSYNEQFF
TRBV18	TRBD2	TRBJ2-1	few	TGTGCCAGCTCACCACCGGGACTAGCGGGAAAGAATGAGCAGTTCTTC	CASSPPGLAGKNEQFF
TRBV7-8	-	TRBJ2-1	-	TGTGCCAGCAGCCCGTGGAGCGTCCACTACAATGAGCAGTTCTTC	CASSPWSVHYNEQFF
TRBV4-2	-	TRBJ1-2	-	TGTGCCAGCAGCCACCCGGGACACAACTATGGCTACACCTTC	CASSHPGHNYGYTF
TRBV7-2	-	TRBJ2-1	few	TGTGCCAGCAGCCCCGACAGGATTTACAATGAGCAGTTCTTC	CASSPDRIYNEQFF
TRBV19	-	TRBJ2-1	-	TGTGCCAGTAGTCCGCAAGCTAACCCCAATGAGCAGTTCTTC	CASSPQANPNEQFF
TRBV11-1	TRBD1	TRBJ1-1	few	TGTGCCACTCTCCCGCGGGGACAGGGGGTTGCCTCAAGCTACACTGAAGCTTTCTTT	CATLPRGQGVASSYTEAFF
TRBV11-1	-	TRBJ2-7	-	TGTGCCAGCAGCCTTAGCCCCACCTACGAGCAGTACTTC	CASSLSPTYEQYF
TRBV7-9	-	TRBJ2-5	few	TGTGCCAGCAGCTCCCTCCATGGGGCAGAGACCCAGTACTTC	CASSSLHGAETQYF
TRBV27	TRBD2	TRBJ2-3	-	TGTGCCAGCAGTCCCCTAGCGGGAGAAGCAGATACGCAGTATTTT	CASSPLAGEADTQYF
TRBV12-3/TRBV12-4	-	TRBJ2-1	-	TGTGCCAGCAGTCCCCGGGACGGCCGGGGTGAGCAGTTCTTC	CASSPRDGRGEQFF
TRBV5-1	-	TRBJ2-3	many	TGCGCCAGCAGCCCAATAGGAAGCACAGATACGCAGTATTTT	CASSPIGSTDTQYF
TRBV4-1	-	TRBJ1-2	-	TGCGCCAGCAGCCAAGATCTGGGGGCCGACATAGCGGGTGGCTACACCTTC	CASSQDLGADIAGGYTF
TRBV25-1	-	TRBJ2-7	-	TGTGCCAGCAGTGAATACGGACAGTCCGGGGACGAGCAGTACTTC	CASSEYGQSGDEQYF
TRBV4-1	TRBD2	TRBJ2-5	-	TGCGCCAGCAGCCCAGCGGGAGGGCCCGGGTCAGAGACCCAGTACTTC	CASSPAGGPGSETQYF
TRBV7-2	-	TRBJ2-4	few	TGTGCCAGCAGCCCTAGGGTGGGCAACATTCAGTACTTC	CASSPRVGNIQYF
TRBV6-5	TRBD1	TRBJ1-1	-	TGTGCCAGCGGCTTACAGGGGGCAACCACTGAAGCTTTCTTT	CASGLQGATTEAFF
TRBV5-6	-	TRBJ2-1	-	TGTGCCAGCACCTCCCCGGGACTTCAGAGGGAGGATGAGCAGTTCTTC	CASTSPGLQREDEQFF
TRBV20-1	-	TRBJ1-1	-	TGCAGTGCTTCGAGGGCCGAGCTTCTTTTCACTGAAGCTTTCTTT	CSASRAELLFTEAFF
TRBV20-1	-	TRBJ1-6	few	TGCAGTGCTAGAGCCCTGGGACCCAATTCACCCCTCCACTTT	CSARALGPNSPLHF
TRBV14	-	TRBJ2-3	-	TGTGCCAGCAGCCAAGACCTAGGCGCAGATACGCAGTATTTT	CASSQDLGADTQYF
TRBV19	TRBD1	TRBJ2-1	-	TGTGCCAGTAGTACGCACAGGGGGTCTGAGCAGTTCTTC	CASSTHRGSEQFF
TRBV2	-	TRBJ2-7	-	TGTGCCAGCAGCCCTGCGGGGGCCCTCATGGTCGAGCAGTACTTC	CASSPAGALMVEQYF
TRBV20-1	TRBD2	TRBJ2-1	few	TGCAGTGCTAGGGACGGGGGGAATCCCTACAATGAGCAGTTCTTC	CSARDGGNPYNEQFF
TRBV12-3/TRBV12-4	TRBD1	TRBJ2-1	many	TGTGCCAGCAGGAAAGGGGGCACTAGTGGGGAGCAGTTCTTC	CASRKGGTSGEQFF
TRBV7-9	-	TRBJ1-4	-	TGTGCCAGCAGCTATGGTGGGCTGCTGAATGAAAAACTGTTTTTT	CASSYGGLLNEKLFF
TRBV6-1	-	TRBJ1-2	-	TGTGCCAGCAGTGATCAGTTTATCTATGGCTACACCTTC	CASSDQFIYGYTF
TRBV7-9	TRBD2	TRBJ2-5	few	TGTGCCAGCAGCCCACCGAGCGGGAGACAAGAGACCCAGTACTTC	CASSPPSGRQETQYF
TRBV19	-	TRBJ1-1	-	TGTGCCAGTCTTACAGCTATGAACACTGAAGCTTTCTTT	CASLTAMNTEAFF